These T cell receptor beta chains were read from a single sample in a study of cytomegalovirus exposure and HLA in healthy donors. Using immunoSEQ multiplex PCR, the repertoire was profiled, and TCRdb retains in-frame clones only, with some absent. This table has some 190,000 clones, about four fifths appearing once. What was sequenced was PBMCs. These receptors all stem from a female donor in good health and CMV-seronegative. CDR3s include the opening cysteine and the closing phenylalanine or tryptophan. D genes are given only for firm matches. Part of the rows lack a size; the others show once, few, many or a class for expanded clones.

D: NA; size: NA; J: TRBJ2-2; V: TRBV30; length: 13; DNA: TGTGCCTGGAGTTCTCGTCGGTCCGGGGAGCTGTTTTTT; CDR3: CAWSSRRSGELFF
D: TRBD2; size: NA; J: TRBJ2-1; V: TRBV4-2; length: 16; DNA: TGTGCCAGCAGCTCCCTAGCGGGAGACTCCTACAATGAGCAGTTCTTC; CDR3: CASSSLAGDSYNEQFF
D: NA; size: NA; J: TRBJ1-3; V: TRBV9; length: 14; DNA: TGTGCCAGCAGCCCGGGACAAACCTTGAACACCATATATTTT; CDR3: CASSPGQTLNTIYF
D: NA; size: NA; J: TRBJ2-5; V: TRBV27; length: 13; DNA: TGTGCCAGCAGTTTAACAGGGCGAGAGACCCAGTACTTC; CDR3: CASSLTGRETQYF
D: NA; size: NA; J: TRBJ1-1; V: TRBV5-1; length: 13; DNA: TGCGCCAGCAGCAACAGTGAGAACACTGAAGCTTTCTTT; CDR3: CASSNSENTEAFF
D: TRBD2; size: NA; J: TRBJ2-3; V: TRBV27; length: 16; DNA: TGTGCCAGCAGCCGGCTTGGGTGGGAGGGCATAGATACGCAGTATTTT; CDR3: CASSRLGWEGIDTQYF
D: TRBD1; size: NA; J: TRBJ2-1; V: TRBV18; length: 15; DNA: TGTGCCAGCTCGGCCGGGACAGGGGGGTACAATGAGCAGTTCTTC; CDR3: CASSAGTGGYNEQFF
D: NA; size: NA; J: TRBJ2-3; V: TRBV11-2; length: 15; DNA: TGTGCCAGCAGCTTAGACGGGGGAGGCACAGATACGCAGTATTTT; CDR3: CASSLDGGGTDTQYF
D: NA; size: NA; J: TRBJ1-6; V: TRBV13; length: 16; DNA: TGTGCCAGCAGCTTAGAGCAGGGAGGCTATAATTCACCCCTCCACTTT; CDR3: CASSLEQGGYNSPLHF
D: TRBD2; size: few; J: TRBJ2-3; V: TRBV6-4; length: 15; DNA: TGTGCCAGCAGTGAGACTAGCGGGGGGGCAGATACGCAGTATTTT; CDR3: CASSETSGGADTQYF
D: NA; size: NA; J: TRBJ2-7; V: TRBV6-6; length: 12; DNA: TGTGCCAGCAGTCCCGTGGAGTCCGAGCAGTACTTC; CDR3: CASSPVESEQYF
D: TRBD1; size: NA; J: TRBJ2-1; V: TRBV27; length: 15; DNA: TGTGCCAGCAGTCCCCAGGGGGCGCGGTACAATGAGCAGTTCTTC; CDR3: CASSPQGARYNEQFF
D: TRBD1; size: NA; J: TRBJ2-7; V: TRBV10-1; length: 15; DNA: TGCGCCAGCAGTGATTCAGGGACAGGAGACTACGAGCAGTACTTC; CDR3: CASSDSGTGDYEQYF